The 8 T cell receptor beta chains reported below all come from one sample, sequenced in a study of blood T cell repertoires in COVID-19. Profiling relied on immunoSEQ multiplex PCR, and the TCRdb table lists in-frame clones only, not all of them. Of about 190,000 clones listed, around four fifths are singletons. The source material was peripheral blood. These receptors came from a woman older than 75 with active or convalescent COVID-19.

The J gene is TRBJ1-3, the V gene TRBV30; perhaps TRBD1 as D (6 bases). The CDR3 runs to 16 residues. Trimming pared 0 bases from V and 0 bases from J, leaving 12 bases between. Germline assignment: CDR1 GTSNPN and CDR2 SVGIG (reference sequence). The CDR3 protein is CAWSVRQVISGNTIYF. The CDR3 DNA sequence: TGTGCCTGGAGTGTAAGACAGGTTATCTCTGGAAACACCATATATTTT. The variable domain in full, with the rest retrieved from reference TRBV30 and TRBJ1-3, is SQTIHQWPATLVQPVGSPLSLECTVEGTSNPNLYWYRQAAGRGLQLLFYSVGIGQISSEVPQNLSASRPQDRQFILSSKKLLLSDSGFYLCAWSVRQVISGNTIYFGEGSWLTVV.

The chain joins TRBV6-5 to TRBJ1-5; D unclear. V gave up 2 bases and J gave up 1 base, with 6 bases separating them. Germline V CDR1 and CDR2: MNHEY, SVGAGI. This CDR3 spans 14 amino acids. CDR3 in amino acids: CASSYGGSNQPQHF. CDR3 bases: TGTGCCAGCAGTTACGGAGGAAGCAATCAGCCCCAGCATTTT.

The chain employs TRBV5-1 and TRBJ2-3, with 10 bases lining up with TRBD1. Germline values: CDR1 SGHRS, CDR2 YFSETQ. The trim removed 5 bases at V and 4 bases at J, leaving 7 bases unmatched. This CDR3 spans 15 amino acids. The CDR3 DNA sequence: TGCGCCAGCAGAACCGTCGGGACAGGGGCAGATACGCAGTATTTT. Translating it yields CASRTVGTGADTQYF.

This clone was seen more than once but under ten times. The chain joins TRBV5-1 to TRBJ2-1; 9 positions match TRBD1. The CDR3 runs 14 residues. Germline CDR1 and CDR2: SGHRS and YFSETQ. Trimming cost V 4 bases and J 10 bases; bases outside gene matches: 9. In DNA form, the CDR3 reads TGCGCCAGCAGCCCGGGACAGGGACAAATGGAGCAGTTCTTC. It is translated as CASSPGQGQMEQFF. The variable domain in full, with the rest retrieved from reference TRBV5-1 and TRBJ2-1, is KAGVTQTPRYLIKTRGQQVTLSCSPISGHRSVSWYQQTPGQGLQFLFEYFSETQRNKGNFPGRFSGRQFSNSRSEMNVSTLELGDSALYLCASSPGQGQMEQFFGPGTRLTVL.

The chain couples TRBV19 to TRBJ2-7; D is uncertain. CDR3 length equals 12 residues. Trimming shortened V by 10 bases and J by 4 bases, and 14 bases separated the two germline ends. The germline V gene has CDR1 LNHDA and CDR2 SQIVND (reference sequence). CDR3 nucleotides: TGTGCCACCGCATCAGTCCGATACGAGCAGTACTTC. Translated, it gives CATASVRYEQYF.

J is TRBJ1-2 and V is TRBV29-1; D is unresolved. Germline lookup yields CDR1 SQVTM and CDR2 ANQGSEA. The CDR3 covers 13 residues. V shed 4 bases and J shed 7 bases, with 16 bases lying between them. The DNA of the CDR3 is TGCAGCGTTGGTTTTTGGGGAGTGGGTGGCTACACCTTC. Protein product: CSVGFWGVGGYTF.

The chain is built from TRBV5-1 and TRBJ2-7, with 10 bases that match TRBD1. This CDR3 is 16 amino acids long. V was clipped by 4 bases and J by 4 bases; unmatched bases: 11. The V gene's germline CDR1 is SGHRS and CDR2 YFSETQ. The CDR3: CASSIPRQGAKYEQYF. The CDR3, as DNA: TGCGCCAGCAGCATTCCCCGACAGGGGGCTAAGTACGAGCAGTACTTC.

This clone appeared a single time. The junction departs from germline at one end; a sequencing error may be responsible. The rearrangement joins TRBV7-7 to TRBJ2-3; a weak D match, TRBD1 (5 bases). Germline V gives CDR1 SSHAT, CDR2 FNYEAQ (reference sequence). The CDR3 runs 14 residues. DNA of the CDR3: TGTGCTAGCAGCTTAGGGGCTAGCACAGATACGCAGTATTTT. It translates to CASSLGASTDTQYF.